Listed below are T cell receptor beta chains from one sample, sequenced in a study of blood T cell repertoires in COVID-19. Only in-frame clones appear in the TCRdb table, and some are missing; sequencing was by immunoSEQ multiplex PCR. This sample has some 200,000 clones, with roughly 82% found just once. Sequenced sample: peripheral blood. The receptors here all came from a middle-aged woman with acute or convalescent COVID-19. Both conserved end residues are part of each CDR3. A D gene is named only where the DNA matches it firmly. Size is omitted from some rows. Given values are once, few, many or a class for expanded clones.

V gene	J gene	clone size	D gene	CDR3 protein	CDR3 DNA
TRBV7-9	TRBJ2-7	-	TRBD1	CASSHPGQGASYEQYF	TGTGCCAGCAGCCATCCTGGACAGGGGGCGTCTTACGAGCAGTACTTC
TRBV5-1	TRBJ2-3	-	TRBD2	CASSLRGGYADTQYF	TGCGCCAGCAGCTTGCGGGGGGGCTACGCAGATACGCAGTATTTT
TRBV5-1	TRBJ2-5	-	TRBD1	CASSPTGETQYF	TGCGCCAGCAGCCCGACAGGGGAGACCCAGTACTTC
TRBV5-1	TRBJ2-7	few	-	CASSLGASDYSTYEQYF	TGCGCCAGCAGCTTGGGAGCGTCGGATTACTCAACCTACGAGCAGTACTTC
TRBV3-1/TRBV3-2	TRBJ2-1	-	TRBD2	CASSQASGSSYNEQFF	TGTGCCAGCAGCCAAGCTAGCGGGAGTTCCTACAATGAGCAGTTCTTC
TRBV7-9	TRBJ2-3	-	-	CASSLGFETDTQYF	TGTGCCAGCAGCTTAGGTTTCGAGACAGATACGCAGTATTTT
TRBV10-2	TRBJ2-7	-	-	CASSESGVGSGRYEQYF	TGCGCCAGCAGTGAGTCGGGCGTCGGGAGCGGGCGCTACGAGCAGTACTTC
TRBV29-1	TRBJ2-7	-	TRBD1	CSALTGPYEQYF	TGCAGCGCCTTGACAGGGCCCTACGAGCAGTACTTC
TRBV30	TRBJ2-7	-	TRBD2	CAWTPSLRGEEEQYF	TGTGCCTGGACCCCGTCTCTCCGGGGGGAGGAAGAGCAGTACTTC
TRBV19	TRBJ2-7	-	TRBD2	CASGDSGLDYEQYF	TGTGCCAGTGGGGATAGCGGACTAGACTACGAGCAGTACTTC
TRBV5-1	TRBJ2-3	-	-	CASSDASGDTQYF	TGCGCCAGCAGCGACGCCTCGGGGGACACGCAGTATTTT
TRBV7-3	TRBJ2-2	few	-	CASSLQTQWNTGELFF	TGTGCCAGCAGCCTACAGACACAATGGAACACCGGGGAGCTGTTTTTT
TRBV14	TRBJ1-2	-	-	CASSPHGGWGNYGYTF	TGTGCCAGCAGCCCCCACGGGGGGTGGGGTAACTATGGCTACACCTTC
TRBV10-3	TRBJ2-7	-	TRBD2	CAISDVASGDYEQYF	TGTGCCATCAGTGATGTGGCTAGCGGCGACTACGAGCAGTACTTC
TRBV2	TRBJ2-7	-	TRBD1	CASSGQGASEQYF	TGTGCCAGCAGTGGACAGGGGGCTTCCGAGCAGTACTTC
TRBV30	TRBJ2-2	-	-	CAWGAVTGELFF	TGTGCCTGGGGGGCAGTCACCGGGGAGCTGTTTTTT
TRBV4-1	TRBJ1-1	-	TRBD1	CASSQAGTGTHTEAFF	TGCGCCAGCAGCCAGGCCGGGACAGGGACCCACACTGAAGCTTTCTTT